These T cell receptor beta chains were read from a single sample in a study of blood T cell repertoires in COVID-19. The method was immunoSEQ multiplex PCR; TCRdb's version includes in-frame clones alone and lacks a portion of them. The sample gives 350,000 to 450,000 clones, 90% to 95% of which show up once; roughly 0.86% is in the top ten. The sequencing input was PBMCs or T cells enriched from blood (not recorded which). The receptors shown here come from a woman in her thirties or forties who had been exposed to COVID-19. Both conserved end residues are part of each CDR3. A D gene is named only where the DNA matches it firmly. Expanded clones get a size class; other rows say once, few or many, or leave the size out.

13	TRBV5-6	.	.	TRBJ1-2	TGTGCCAGCAGCTTGGTAAGGGGAAATGGCTACACCTTC	CASSLVRGNGYTF
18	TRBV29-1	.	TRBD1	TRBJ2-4	TGCAGCGTTGGAGGGGACAGGGGCCTGGATTTCGGCAAAAACATTCAGTACTTC	CSVGGDRGLDFGKNIQYF
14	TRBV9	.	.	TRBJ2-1	TGTGCCAGCAGCCCCAAGGGGAACTACAATGAGCAGTTCTTC	CASSPKGNYNEQFF
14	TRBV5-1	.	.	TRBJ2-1	TGCGCCAGCAGCTTGGGGGCGTCCAACAATGAGCAGTTCTTC	CASSLGASNNEQFF
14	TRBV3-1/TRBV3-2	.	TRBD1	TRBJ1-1	TGTGCCAGCAGCTCACAGGGGGCTGGCACTGAAGCTTTCTTT	CASSSQGAGTEAFF
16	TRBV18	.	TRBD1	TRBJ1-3	TGTGCCAGCTCACCATACGGACAGGGAGAAGGAAACACCATATATTTT	CASSPYGQGEGNTIYF
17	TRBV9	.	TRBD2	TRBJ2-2	TGTGCCAGCAGCGTAGGACTAGCGGGAGGGTCCACCGGGGAGCTGTTTTTT	CASSVGLAGGSTGELFF
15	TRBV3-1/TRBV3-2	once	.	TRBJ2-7	TGTGCCAGCAGCCAAGAAGGAGGGTACCCCTACGAGCAGTACTTC	CASSQEGGYPYEQYF
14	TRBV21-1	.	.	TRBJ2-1	TGTGCCAGCAGCAAGTCCACTAGCGGGCGGAATCAGTTCTTC	CASSKSTSGRNQFF
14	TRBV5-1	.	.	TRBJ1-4	TGCGCCAGCAGCTTAGAGGCGTCTAATGAAAAACTGTTTTTT	CASSLEASNEKLFF
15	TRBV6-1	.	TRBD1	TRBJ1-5	TGTGCCAGCAGTGAAGAGGCAGGGGGCTATCAGCCCCAGCATTTT	CASSEEAGGYQPQHF
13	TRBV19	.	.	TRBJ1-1	TGTGCCACGAAAGGGTTCGGGGGTGCTGAAGCTTTCTTT	CATKGFGGAEAFF
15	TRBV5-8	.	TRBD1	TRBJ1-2	TGTGCCAGCAGCGGTAACAGGGGGCCCGCCTATGGCTACACCTTC	CASSGNRGPAYGYTF
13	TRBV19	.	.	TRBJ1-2	TGTGCCAGTAGAGACAGAAATAACTATGGCTACACCTTC	CASRDRNNYGYTF
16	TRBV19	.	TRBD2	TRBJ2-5	TGTGCCAGTAGTATCCGACTAGCGGGAGACGAGGGGACCCAGTACTTC	CASSIRLAGDEGTQYF
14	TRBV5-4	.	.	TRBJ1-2	TGTGCCAGCAGCCGGGTAAATGATAACTATGGCTACACCTTC	CASSRVNDNYGYTF
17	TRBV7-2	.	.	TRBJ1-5	TGTGCCAGCAGCTTAGATCCCCCAGGGGTATTCTTCCAGCCCCAGCATTTT	CASSLDPPGVFFQPQHF
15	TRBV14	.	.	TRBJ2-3	TGTGCCAGCAGCCAAGGAACTTCTAGCACAGATACGCAGTATTTT	CASSQGTSSTDTQYF
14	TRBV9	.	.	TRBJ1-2	TGTGCCAGCAGCCCCTGGAGCTCTAACTATGGCTACACCTTC	CASSPWSSNYGYTF
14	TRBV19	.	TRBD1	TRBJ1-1	TGTGCCAGTAGGGACAGGGGGCGTGCCACTGAAGCTTTCTTT	CASRDRGRATEAFF
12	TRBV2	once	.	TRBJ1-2	TGTGCCACCGGGACTGAAAACTATGGCTACACCTTC	CATGTENYGYTF
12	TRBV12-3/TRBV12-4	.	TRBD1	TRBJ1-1	TGTGCCAGCAGGCAGGGGGACATCGGAGCTTTCTTT	CASRQGDIGAFF
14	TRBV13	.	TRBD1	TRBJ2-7	TGTGCCAGCAGCTTAACACAGGGGCCCTACGAGCAGTACTTC	CASSLTQGPYEQYF
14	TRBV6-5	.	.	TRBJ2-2	TGTGCCAGCAGTCAGACAGGACGGACCGGGGAGCTGTTTTTT	CASSQTGRTGELFF
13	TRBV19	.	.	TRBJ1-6	TGTGCCAGTATGCGGGGTCCAAATTCACCCCTCCACTTT	CASMRGPNSPLHF
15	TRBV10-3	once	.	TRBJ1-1	TGTGCCATCAGTGAGTCGAGTGCTGACAGAATGAAAGCTTTCTTT	CAISESSADRMKAFF
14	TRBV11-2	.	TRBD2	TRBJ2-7	TGTGCCAGCAGCCGGGACTACGGTCGTTACGAGCAGTACTTC	CASSRDYGRYEQYF
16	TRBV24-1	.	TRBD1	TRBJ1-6	TGTGCCACCAGCGAGACAGGGCACGGGGATAATTCACCCCTCCACTTT	CATSETGHGDNSPLHF
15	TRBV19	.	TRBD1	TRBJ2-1	TGTGCCAGTAGTCCCCGGACAGGGGTTTACAATGAGCAGTTCTTC	CASSPRTGVYNEQFF
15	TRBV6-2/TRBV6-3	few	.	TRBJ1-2	TGTGCCAGCAGCTATCGGCAGCCCGGGAACGGAGGCTACACCTTC	CASSYRQPGNGGYTF
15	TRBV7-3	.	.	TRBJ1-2	TGTGCCAGCAGCTCCCGGCGAGGGGGGGCGAGTGGCTACACCTTC	CASSSRRGGASGYTF
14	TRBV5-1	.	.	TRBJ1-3	TGCGCCAGCAGGGAGGCAGGGACAGGAAACACCATATATTTT	CASREAGTGNTIYF
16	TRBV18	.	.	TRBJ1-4	TGTGCCAGCTCACCACGTTCGCGGACAACTAATGAAAAACTGTTTTTT	CASSPRSRTTNEKLFF
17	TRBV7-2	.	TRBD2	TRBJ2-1	TGTGCCAGCAGCTCCAGACTAGCGGGAGGGTCATACAATGAGCAGTTCTTC	CASSSRLAGGSYNEQFF
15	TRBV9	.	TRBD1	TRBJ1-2	TGTGCCAGCAGCGTAGCGGGACAGGGGGCGCGGGGCTACACCTTC	CASSVAGQGARGYTF
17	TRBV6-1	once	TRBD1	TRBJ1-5	TGTGCCAGCAGTGCCCGAGACAGGGGGCAAAGCAATCAGCCCCAGCATTTT	CASSARDRGQSNQPQHF
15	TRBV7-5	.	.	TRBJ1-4	TGTGCCAGAAGCTTTCAATCGACAGGAAATGAAAAACTGTTTTTT	CARSFQSTGNEKLFF
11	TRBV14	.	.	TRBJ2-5	TGTGCCAGCAGCCCGGGGAAGACCCAGTACTTC	CASSPGKTQYF
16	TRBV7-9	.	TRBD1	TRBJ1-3	TGTGCCAGCAGCGGCCCGGGACAGGACTCTGGAAACACCATATATTTT	CASSGPGQDSGNTIYF
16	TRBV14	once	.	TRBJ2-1	TGTGCCAGCAGCCGGGGGGACGCCTGGGGATGGAATGAGCAGTTCTTC	CASSRGDAWGWNEQFF
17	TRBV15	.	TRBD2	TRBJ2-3	TGTGCCACCAGCGGGACTCTAGCGGGACCTAGCACAGATACGCAGTATTTT	CATSGTLAGPSTDTQYF
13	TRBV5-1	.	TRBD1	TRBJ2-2	TGCGCCAGCAGCTTAACAGGGGCCGGGGAGCTGTTTTTT	CASSLTGAGELFF
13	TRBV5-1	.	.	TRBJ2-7	TGCGCCAGCAGCTTGGCAGGGGTCTACGAGCAGTACTTC	CASSLAGVYEQYF
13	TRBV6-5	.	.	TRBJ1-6	TGTGCCAGCAGCCCGACTGGAAATTCACCCCTCCACTTT	CASSPTGNSPLHF
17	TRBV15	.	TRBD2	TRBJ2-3	TGTGCCACCAGCAGAGCCAAGGCGGGAGCTTTTACAGATACGCAGTATTTT	CATSRAKAGAFTDTQYF
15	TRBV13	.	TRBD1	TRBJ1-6	TGTGCCAGCAGGCTTCCGGGACAGGGAAATTCACCCCTCCACTTT	CASRLPGQGNSPLHF
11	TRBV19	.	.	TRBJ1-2	TGTGCCAGTAGGGACAACACTGGCTACACCTTC	CASRDNTGYTF
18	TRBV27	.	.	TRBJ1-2	TGTGCCAGCAGTTCATTAAAACCAACAGGTATTTCCAACTATGGCTACACCTTC	CASSSLKPTGISNYGYTF
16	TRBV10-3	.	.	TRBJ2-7	TGTGCCATCAGTGAGTCGATGGCTCGACAGACCTACGAGCAGTACTTC	CAISESMARQTYEQYF